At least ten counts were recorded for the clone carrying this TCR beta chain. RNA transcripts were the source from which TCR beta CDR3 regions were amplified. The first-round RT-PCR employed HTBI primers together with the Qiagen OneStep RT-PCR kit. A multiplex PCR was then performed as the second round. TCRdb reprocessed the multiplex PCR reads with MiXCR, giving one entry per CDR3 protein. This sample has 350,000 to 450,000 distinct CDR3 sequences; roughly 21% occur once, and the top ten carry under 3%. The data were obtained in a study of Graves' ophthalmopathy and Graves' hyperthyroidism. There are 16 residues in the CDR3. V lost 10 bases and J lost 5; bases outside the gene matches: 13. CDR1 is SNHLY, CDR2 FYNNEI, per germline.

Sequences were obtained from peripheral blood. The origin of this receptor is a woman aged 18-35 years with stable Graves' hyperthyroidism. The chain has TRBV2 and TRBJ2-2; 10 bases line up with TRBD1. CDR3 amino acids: CAISRQGAMRTGELFF. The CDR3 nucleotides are TGTGCCATCTCAAGACAGGGGGCGATGAGGACCGGGGAGCTGTTTTTT.